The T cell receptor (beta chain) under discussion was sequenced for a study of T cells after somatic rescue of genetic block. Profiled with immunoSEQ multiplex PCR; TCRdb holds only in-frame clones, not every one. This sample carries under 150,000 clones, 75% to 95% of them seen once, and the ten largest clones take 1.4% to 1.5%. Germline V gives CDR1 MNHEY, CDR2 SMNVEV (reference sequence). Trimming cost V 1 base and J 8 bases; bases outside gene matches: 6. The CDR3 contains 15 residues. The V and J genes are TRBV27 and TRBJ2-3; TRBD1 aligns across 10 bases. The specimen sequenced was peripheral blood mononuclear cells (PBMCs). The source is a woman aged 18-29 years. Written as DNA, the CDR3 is TGTGCCAGCAGTTTATACGACAGGGGGCGGGGTACGCAGTATTTT. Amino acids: CASSLYDRGRGTQYF.